This T cell receptor (beta chain) was obtained from a study of blood T cell repertoires in COVID-19. As for the study in general: T cells, B-cell-depleted T cells, or PBMCs supplied cDNA or gDNA.

The CDR3 spans 12 residues. Trimming removed 0 bases from V and 9 bases from J, with 7 bases in between. CDR1 is SGDLS, CDR2 YYNGEE, per germline. Original processing methods: Amplification from reference gene primers served as the basis for estimated nucleated cell counts. The protocol was immunoSEQ multiplex PCR, while the TCRdb copy is restricted to in-frame clones and leaves out a portion. The V and J calls and clone size were taken over from that table, and D and trimming were inferred from the DNA. This table holds around 200,000 clones, 87% found once. V is TRBV9 and J is TRBJ1-5; no clear D gene. The sample consisted of peripheral blood. The sequence came from a woman aged 18-35 years who had recovered from COVID-19. CDR3 region: CASSVANGPQHF. DNA of the CDR3: TGTGCCAGCAGCGTAGCTAATGGGCCCCAGCATTTT. Together with reference TRBV9 and TRBJ1-5, the CDR3 gives the full variable domain: DSGVTQTPKHLITATGQRVTLRCSPRSGDLSVYWYQQSLDQGLQFLIQYYNGEERAKGNILERFSAQQFPDLHSELNLSSLELGDSALYFCASSVANGPQHFGDGTRLSIL.